The clone carrying this TCR beta chain has just a few counts. This record belongs to a study of OX40 agonist ivuxolimab in advanced cancers. For the study at large: The patients' treatment was ivuxolimab, an agonistic anti-OX40 (CD134) antibody.

Clones were read by immunoSEQ multiplex PCR, and TCRdb kept only the in-frame ones, dropping some. Found here are about 81,000 clones, under 95% of them singletons; the top ten hold around an eighth. Germline trimming cut 4 bases from V and 6 bases from J; bases unmatched to any gene: 1. In germline, CDR1 is MGHRA, CDR2 YSYEKL. There are 13 residues in the CDR3. The origin of this receptor is an adult with an advanced solid tumor such as melanoma, head and neck, liver or kidney cancer. The chain employs TRBV4-1 and TRBJ2-2, with 8 nucleotides matching TRBD2. The sequencing used CD4+ or CD8+ T cells sorted from blood, collected in a trial of the OX40 agonist ivuxolimab. CDR3: CASSRTSPGELFF. CDR3 nucleotide sequence: TGCGCCAGCAGCCGGACTAGCCCCGGGGAGCTGTTTTTT.